The 29 T cell receptor beta chains below come from one sample, sequenced in a study of PD-1 blockade in mismatch repair-deficient tumors. The table came from immunoSEQ multiplex PCR; TCRdb's copy has only in-frame clones and leaves some out. Among about 84,000 clones, roughly 80% were seen once, and the ten largest hold about 2.4%. Here the sequenced sample was peripheral blood, taken 12 weeks after starting pembrolizumab. All receptors come from an adult with mismatch repair-deficient cancer.

In the case of this clone: Its ends do not fully match the called genes, so a read error is possible. The chain uses TRBV7-7 and TRBJ2-5; TRBD1 aligns across 7 bases. Germline CDR1 SSHAT, CDR2 FNYEAQ (reference sequence). This CDR3 is built from 15 residues. The CDR3 protein is CASSLDEKGAETQYF. DNA for the CDR3: TGTGCTAGCAGCTTAGACGAAAAGGGGGCCGAGACCCAGTACTTC.

This chain uses TRBV6-4 with TRBJ1-1; possible D gene TRBD1, 6 bases. V lost 4 bases and J 5 bases, leaving 11 bases between the germline ends. The CDR3 runs 13 residues. Germline V CDR1 and CDR2: MRHNA, SNTAGT. In DNA, the CDR3 is TGTGCCAGCAGTGCGGGGGCTCGGACTGAAGCTTTCTTT. Its protein is CASSAGARTEAFF.

The chain carries TRBV6-6 and TRBJ2-7; 8 bases are a match to TRBD2. V dropped 2 bases and J dropped 1; count of bases not matched to a gene: 7. CDR1 MNHNY and CDR2 SVGAGI come from the germline V gene (reference sequence). The CDR3 consists of 16 residues. The CDR3 loop reads CASSYPQRETSYEQYF. CDR3 DNA: TGTGCCAGCAGTTACCCTCAGCGGGAGACATCCTACGAGCAGTACTTC.

Turning to this clone: The sample has other DNA sequences that encode this CDR3 too. This chain connects TRBV9 to TRBJ1-1; D is uncertain. V shed 0 bases and J shed 0 bases, with 6 bases lying between them. CDR3 length: 14 amino acids. CDR1 and CDR2 (germline): SGDLS, YYNGEE. DNA for the CDR3: TGTGCCAGCAGCGTAGGGAGTTTGAACACTGAAGCTTTCTTT. Its translation: CASSVGSLNTEAFF.

The sample holds a few counts of this clone. The chain combines TRBV7-3 with TRBJ2-2, with D possibly being TRBD2 (5 bases). Trimming cost V 5 bases and J 4 bases, with 8 bases left between them. CDR1 SGHTA and CDR2 FQGTGA come from the germline V gene. The CDR3 is 13 amino acids. In DNA, the CDR3 is TGTGCCAGCAGCCAAACTAGCACCGGGGAGCTGTTTTTT. This sequence encodes CASSQTSTGELFF.

CDR3 in amino acids: CASSSGPSNTEAFF. DNA for the CDR3: TGTGCCAGCAGTTCAGGACCTTCTAACACTGAAGCTTTCTTT. The rearrangement uses TRBV28 and TRBJ1-1, with D unclear. The V and J ends lost 4 bases and 2 bases respectively, with 11 bases between them. This CDR3 comprises 14 residues. The germline CDR1 and CDR2 sequences are MDHEN and SYDVKM.

The chain joins TRBV5-1 to TRBJ2-4, with 9 bases matching TRBD1. CDR3 length: 17 amino acids. Germline values: CDR1 SGHRS, CDR2 YFSETQ. V lost 0 bases to trimming and J lost 1 base; unmatched junction nucleotides: 5. The CDR3 spells CASSLATGGTAKNIQYF. CDR3 in DNA: TGCGCCAGCAGCTTGGCGACAGGGGGGACTGCCAAAAACATTCAGTACTTC.

This sequence joins TRBV9 and TRBJ1-4; D is perhaps TRBD1 (5 bases). V was clipped by 4 bases and J by 5 bases, with 12 bases between them. Germline-derived CDR1 and CDR2 are SGDLS and YYNGEE. This CDR3 contains 14 residues. DNA of the CDR3: TGTGCCAGCAGCCAGGGAGGAGCAAATGAAAAACTGTTTTTT. Encoded protein: CASSQGGANEKLFF.

The V gene is TRBV6-6, the J gene TRBJ1-4, with D tentatively TRBD1 (5 bases). The germline CDR1 and CDR2 sequences are MNHNY and SVGAGI (reference sequence). The CDR3 has 13 residues. V was shortened by 5 bases and J by 8 bases, with 12 bases between the two germline ends. CDR3 amino acids: CASSNGHDEKLFF. The CDR3 DNA is TGTGCCAGCAGTAACGGACACGACGAAAAACTGTTTTTT.

This CDR3 reads CASGETTDTQYF. CDR3 in DNA: TGCGCCAGCGGGGAGACTACCGATACGCAGTATTTT. J is TRBJ2-3 and V is TRBV10-1; TRBD2 is a possible D gene (5 bases). The CDR3 loop spans 12 amino acids. Germline V gene data show CDR1 as WNHNN and CDR2 as SYGVQD (reference sequence). Trimming removed 8 bases from V and 6 bases from J, with 12 bases in between.

The chain links TRBV5-4 to TRBJ2-7, with D perhaps TRBD2 (7 bases). Germline lookup yields CDR1 SGHNT and CDR2 YYREEE (reference sequence). This CDR3 is 16 amino acids long. Between the trimmed V and J ends, which lost 0 bases and 4 bases, there was a span of 17 bases. The DNA of the CDR3 is TGTGCCAGCAGCTTGGGGGGGGGCCGGGAGGCGTACGAGCAGTACTTC. It translates to CASSLGGGREAYEQYF.

In this sample, this clone turned up a few times. V and J are TRBV6-5 and TRBJ1-1; D not resolved. V shed 2 bases and J shed 7 bases, with 14 bases lying between them. Germline-derived CDR1 and CDR2 are MNHEY and SVGAGI. This CDR3 has 14 residues. As DNA, the CDR3 is TGTGCCAGCAGTTACCGACCTGGGGAATATGAAGCTTTCTTT. The encoded protein is CASSYRPGEYEAFF.

The chain combines TRBV6-1 with TRBJ1-5; D is unclear. CDR3 size: 14 residues. The V gene's germline CDR1 is MNHNS and CDR2 SASEGT. V gave up 2 bases and J gave up 6 bases, with 11 bases separating them. Here the CDR3 DNA reads TGTGCCAGCAGTGAAACTCGTTTTGGTCAGCCCCAGCATTTT. Protein: CASSETRFGQPQHF.

CDR3 nucleotides: TGTGCCAGCAGTTACGGGACTAGGAGCTCCTACGAGCAGTACTTC. This encodes CASSYGTRSSYEQYF. The chain carries TRBV6-5 and TRBJ2-7; 8 nucleotides align to TRBD2. The CDR3 loop spans 15 amino acids. Germline CDR1 is MNHEY and CDR2 is SVGAGI. Trimming cost V 2 bases and J 0 bases; bases outside gene matches: 3.

This chain links TRBV27 with TRBJ2-3; maybe TRBD2 (5 bases). The V and J ends lost 6 bases and 1 base respectively, with 29 bases between them. This CDR3 contains 20 residues. Per germline, CDR1 MNHEY and CDR2 SMNVEV (reference sequence). CDR3 bases: TGTGCCAGCAGCCTGCACGGGCCTTCTAGCCCCGCCGTGGGCACAGATACGCAGTATTTT. Translation gives CASSLHGPSSPAVGTDTQYF.

In DNA form, the CDR3 reads TGTGCCAGCAGCTCGGACAGGATAAACAATGAGCAGTTCTTC. Translated, it gives CASSSDRINNEQFF. V gene TRBV7-2 combines with J gene TRBJ2-1, with TRBD1 identical over 7 bases. V lost 4 bases, J lost 5 bases, and 5 bases stayed unmatched. Germline CDR1 SGHTA, CDR2 FQGNSA. The CDR3 extends over 14 amino acids.

This rearrangement joins TRBV11-3 to TRBJ1-1, with 9 bases aligning to TRBD1. The CDR3 has 14 residues. J gave up 3 bases and V 3 bases, and 2 bases lay outside the gene matches. Germline V gene lookup returns CDR1 SGHNT and CDR2 YENEEA. The CDR3 protein is CASSLGQGYTEAFF. The CDR3 bases are TGTGCCAGCAGCTTGGGACAGGGCTACACTGAAGCTTTCTTT.

This clone came up a few times. The CDR3 coding sequence is TGCGCCAGCAGCCAAGATGGGCTAGGCTACGAGCAGTACTTC. It yields the protein CASSQDGLGYEQYF. The chain has TRBV4-1 and TRBJ2-7; D is ambiguous. Germline V CDR1 and CDR2: MGHRA, YSYEKL. Trimming stripped 0 bases from V and 3 bases from J, with 9 bases between. The CDR3 has 14 residues.

J is TRBJ1-3 and V is TRBV11-2; perhaps TRBD1 as D (6 bases). The V gene's germline CDR1 is SGHAT and CDR2 FQNNGV. Trimming removed 4 bases from V and 4 bases from J, with 14 bases in between. The CDR3 sequence is 15 residues long. The CDR3 here is CASSSVRGGGNTIYF. Here the CDR3 DNA reads TGTGCCAGCAGCTCGGTCAGGGGTGGAGGAAACACCATATATTTT.

This sequence joins TRBV7-9 and TRBJ2-7; 14 nucleotides match TRBD2. Germline V gene lookup returns CDR1 SEHNR and CDR2 FQNEAQ (reference sequence). Germline trimming cut 5 bases from V and 0 bases from J; bases unmatched to any gene: 3. The CDR3 loop spans 16 amino acids. CDR3 DNA sequence: TGTGCCAGCAGCCCGGGACTAGCGGGAGACTCCTACGAGCAGTACTTC. It codes for CASSPGLAGDSYEQYF.

This clone was recorded a few times. The chain carries TRBV7-2 and TRBJ2-7; D might be TRBD2 (6 bases). The CDR3 spans 15 residues. The V gene lost 7 bases and the J gene lost 0 bases, with 16 bases spanning the gap. Germline V gene data show CDR1 as SGHTA and CDR2 as FQGNSA. The CDR3, as DNA: TGTGCCAGCACCGGATTCCGGGAGTTCTCCTACGAGCAGTACTTC. As protein: CASTGFREFSYEQYF.

The J gene is TRBJ2-7, the V gene TRBV18; 7 nucleotides align to TRBD1. V shed 6 bases and J 2 bases; nucleotides not matched to a gene: 7. The CDR3 length is 14 residues. CDR1 is KGHSH and CDR2 is LQKENI in the germline V gene. This CDR3 is CASSKGALTYEQYF. CDR3 bases: TGTGCCAGCTCGAAGGGGGCCCTTACCTACGAGCAGTACTTC.

This clone was seen a single time. The chain is built from TRBV28 and TRBJ2-7; 7 nucleotides match TRBD1. Trimming removed 5 bases from V and 5 bases from J; junction bases left unmatched: 15. From germline, CDR1 is MDHEN and CDR2 SYDVKM. The CDR3 runs 16 residues. The CDR3 DNA follows: TGTGCCAGCAGTCCCAAAACCAGACAGGGTTTTAACGAGCAGTACTTC. It codes for CASSPKTRQGFNEQYF.

The chain couples TRBV27 to TRBJ1-4, with 9 bases identical to TRBD1. Germline V gene data show CDR1 as MNHEY and CDR2 as SMNVEV (reference sequence). The V segment lost 2 bases and the J segment 2 bases; nucleotides outside the gene matches: 3. There are 16 residues in the CDR3. CDR3 DNA: TGTGCCAGCAGTTTAAACAGGGGGCGGACTAATGAAAAACTGTTTTTT. This gives the protein CASSLNRGRTNEKLFF.

The rearrangement uses TRBV5-4 and TRBJ1-2; D possibly corresponds to TRBD1 (6 bases). Germline lookup yields CDR1 SGHNT and CDR2 YYREEE (reference sequence). Trimming took 1 base from V and 4 from J, leaving 14 bases between them. The CDR3 totals 15 residues. The CDR3 DNA sequence: TGTGCCAGCAGCTTGAGAACAGGGATGGGCTATGGCTACACCTTC. This encodes CASSLRTGMGYGYTF. Variable domain in full (rest from reference TRBV5-4 and TRBJ1-2): ETGVTQSPTHLIKTRGQQVTLRCSSQSGHNTVSWYQQALGQGPQFIFQYYREEENGRGNFPPRFSGLQFPNYSSELNVNALELDDSALYLCASSLRTGMGYGYTFGSGTRLTVV.

The table lists this clone with a count of one. V gene TRBV30 combines with J gene TRBJ1-3; D unclear. Germline V CDR1 and CDR2: GTSNPN, SVGIG (reference sequence). V lost 2 bases and J 0 bases, leaving 14 bases between the germline ends. The length of the CDR3 is 16 residues. CDR3 coding DNA: TGTGCCTGGAGTTCGGGTCCGAACTACTCTGGAAACACCATATATTTT. Protein: CAWSSGPNYSGNTIYF. Full variable domain (outside the CDR3, taken from reference TRBV30 and TRBJ1-3): SQTIHQWPATLVQPVGSPLSLECTVEGTSNPNLYWYRQAAGRGLQLLFYSVGIGQISSEVPQNLSASRPQDRQFILSSKKLLLSDSGFYLCAWSSGPNYSGNTIYFGEGSWLTVV.

The chain carries TRBV7-2 and TRBJ2-7; D gene unclear. The V end lost 5 bases, the J end lost 10 bases, and 15 bases lay between the germline ends. The CDR3 has 12 residues. Germline CDR1 and CDR2: SGHTA and FQGNSA. CDR3 bases: TGTGCCAGCAGCCTGGACGGACGAGGCCAGTACTTC. Amino acids: CASSLDGRGQYF. Supplemented by reference TRBV7-2 and TRBJ2-7, the full variable domain reads GAGVSQSPSNKVTEKGKDVELRCDPISGHTALYWYRQSLGQGLEFLIYFQGNSAPDKSGLPSDRFSAERTGGSVSTLTIQRTQQEDSAVYLCASSLDGRGQYFGPGTRLTVT.

The chain recombines TRBV29-1 with TRBJ2-1; 11 nucleotides match TRBD2. The V gene end was trimmed by 7 bases and the J gene end by 7 bases; junction bases not matched to a gene: 15. The CDR3 contains 16 residues. Germline CDR1 reads SQVTM; CDR2 reads ANQGSEA. Here the CDR3 DNA reads TGCAGCGCCCGGGGAAGACTAGCGGGATTAAGGAATGAGCAGTTCTTC. Translation: CSARGRLAGLRNEQFF.

This clone turned up a few times. The rearrangement joins TRBV13 to TRBJ2-5; 7 nucleotides agree with TRBD2. V lost 5 bases to trimming and J lost 1 base; unmatched junction nucleotides: 7. Looked up from germline, CDR1 is PRHDT and CDR2 is FYEKMQ (reference sequence). The length of the CDR3 is 15 residues. In nucleotides, the CDR3 is TGTGCCAGCAGCCCCCGGGGGAGGGGCCAAGAGACCCAGTACTTC. It codes for CASSPRGRGQETQYF. The whole variable domain, remainder taken from reference TRBV13 and TRBJ2-5, is AAGVIQSPRHLIKEKRETATLKCYPIPRHDTVYWYQQGPGQDPQFLISFYEKMQSDKGSIPDRFSAQQFSDYHSELNMSSLELGDSALYFCASSPRGRGQETQYFGPGTRLLVL.